This TCR beta chain was recovered during a study of beta chain features in type 1 diabetes. Background on the study: Across the samples, over 85 million sorted cells were examined in total.

General observations from the study: Across all four CD4+ subsets, people with type 1 diabetes showed modestly shorter TCRB CDR3s. Shorter templates may be favored by PCR, equally so in patients and controls.

This clone has just a few counts. Its target is unknown. cDNA synthesis used the whole RNA isolate, giving expressed TCRB sequences. Generated by immunoSEQ multiplex PCR, the TCRdb table keeps only in-frame clones and is missing some. Counted here are fewer than 900,000 clones, roughly a sixth occurring once; the ten biggest clones make up 0.02% to 0.03%. The V end was cut by 0 bases, the J end by 13 bases, with 7 bases between. Germline-derived CDR1 and CDR2 are DFQATT and SNEGSKA (reference sequence). The CDR3 covers 10 residues. This receptor was obtained from a woman between 18 and 29 years old in good health. Sequenced material: naive CD4+ T cells from blood. This chain links TRBV20-1 with TRBJ2-1; unclear D gene. CDR3 bases: TGCAGTGCTAGAGAATCGGTTCAGTTCTTC. This codes for CSARESVQFF.